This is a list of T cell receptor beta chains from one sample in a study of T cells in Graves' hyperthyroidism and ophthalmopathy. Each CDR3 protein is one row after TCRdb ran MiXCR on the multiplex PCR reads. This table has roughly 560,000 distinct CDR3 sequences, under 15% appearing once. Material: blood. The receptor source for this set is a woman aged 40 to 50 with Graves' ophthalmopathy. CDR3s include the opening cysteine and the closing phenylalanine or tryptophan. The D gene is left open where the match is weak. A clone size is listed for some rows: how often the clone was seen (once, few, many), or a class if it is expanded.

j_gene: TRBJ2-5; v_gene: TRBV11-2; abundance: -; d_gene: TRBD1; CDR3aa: CAGSKGQGRVQETQYF; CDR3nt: TGTGCCGGCAGCAAAGGACAGGGGAGGGTCCAAGAGACCCAGTACTTC
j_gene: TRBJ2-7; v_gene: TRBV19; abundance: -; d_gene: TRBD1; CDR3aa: CASSKPGQAYEQYF; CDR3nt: TGCGCCAGTAGCAAACCGGGACAGGCCTACGAGCAGTACTTC
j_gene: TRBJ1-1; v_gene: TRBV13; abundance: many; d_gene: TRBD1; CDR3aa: CASSMTGGTEAFF; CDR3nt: TGTGCCAGCAGCATGACAGGGGGCACTGAAGCTTTCTTT
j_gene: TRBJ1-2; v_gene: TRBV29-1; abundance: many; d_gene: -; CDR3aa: CSSSRGDYGYTF; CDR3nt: TGCAGCTCATCGCGGGGCGACTATGGCTACACCTTC
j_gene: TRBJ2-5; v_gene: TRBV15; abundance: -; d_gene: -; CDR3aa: CATSLVLGPGQETQYF; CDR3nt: TGTGCCACCAGCTTGGTCCTTGGGCCGGGACAAGAGACCCAGTACTTC
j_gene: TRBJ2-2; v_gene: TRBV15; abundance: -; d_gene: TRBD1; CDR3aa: CATSRGQGNTGELFF; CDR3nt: TGTGCCACCAGTAGGGGACAGGGAAACACCGGGGAGCTGTTTTTT
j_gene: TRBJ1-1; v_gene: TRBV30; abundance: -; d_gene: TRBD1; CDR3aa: CAWGQGSNTEAFF; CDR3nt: TGTGCCTGGGGACAGGGATCGAACACTGAAGCTTTCTTT
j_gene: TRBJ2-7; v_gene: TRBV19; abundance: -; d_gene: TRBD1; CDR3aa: CASSRNGQVLYQQYF; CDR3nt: TGTGCCAGTAGTAGAAATGGACAGGTACTATACCAGCAGTACTTC
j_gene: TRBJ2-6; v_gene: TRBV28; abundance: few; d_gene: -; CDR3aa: CASKLGGWAGANVLTF; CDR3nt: TGTGCCAGCAAACTTGGTGGGTGGGCTGGGGCCAACGTCCTGACTTTC
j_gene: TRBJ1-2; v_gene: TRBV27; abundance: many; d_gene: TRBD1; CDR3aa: CASSWGQGAFGYTF; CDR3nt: TGTGCCAGCAGTTGGGGACAGGGGGCGTTCGGCTACACCTTC
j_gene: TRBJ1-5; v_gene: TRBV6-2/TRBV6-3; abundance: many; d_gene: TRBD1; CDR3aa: CASNQDRVGNQPQHF; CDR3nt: TGTGCCAGCAACCAGGACAGGGTGGGTAATCAGCCCCAGCATTTT
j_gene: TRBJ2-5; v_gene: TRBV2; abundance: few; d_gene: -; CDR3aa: CASSVRTWETQYF; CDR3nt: TGTGCCAGCAGTGTCAGGACCTGGGAGACCCAGTACTTC
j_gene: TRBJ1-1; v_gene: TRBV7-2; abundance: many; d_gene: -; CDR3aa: CASSLGAANTEAFF; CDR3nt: TGTGCCAGCAGCTTGGGGGCCGCGAACACTGAAGCTTTCTTT
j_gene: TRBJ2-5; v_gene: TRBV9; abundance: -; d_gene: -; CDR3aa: CASSVAGGTGETQYF; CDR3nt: TGTGCCAGCAGCGTAGCTGGGGGCACGGGGGAGACCCAGTACTTC
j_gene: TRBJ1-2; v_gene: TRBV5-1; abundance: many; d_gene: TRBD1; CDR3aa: CASSLGQSRGYGYTF; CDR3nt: TGCGCCAGCAGCTTAGGACAGTCCAGGGGGTATGGCTACACCTTC
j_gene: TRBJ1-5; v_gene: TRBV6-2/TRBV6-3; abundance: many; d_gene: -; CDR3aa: CASSYLGGLSNQPQHF; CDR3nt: TGTGCCAGCAGTTACTTGGGGGGCCTTAGCAATCAGCCCCAGCATTTT
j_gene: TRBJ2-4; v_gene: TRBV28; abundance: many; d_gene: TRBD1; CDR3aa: CASSRQGAGNIQYF; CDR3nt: TGTGCCAGCAGTAGACAGGGGGCGGGAAACATTCAGTACTTC
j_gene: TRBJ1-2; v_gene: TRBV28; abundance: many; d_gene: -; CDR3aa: CASSSSNQGASDGYTF; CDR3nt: TGTGCCAGCAGTTCCTCGAATCAAGGGGCCTCAGATGGCTACACCTTC
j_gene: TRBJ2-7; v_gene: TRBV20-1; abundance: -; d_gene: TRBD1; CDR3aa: CSARRTGSQSYEQYF; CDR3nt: TGCAGTGCTAGGCGGACAGGGTCCCAATCCTACGAGCAGTACTTC
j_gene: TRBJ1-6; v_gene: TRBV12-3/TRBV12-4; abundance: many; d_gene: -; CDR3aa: CASSVGQLSSPLHF; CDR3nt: TGTGCCAGCAGTGTCGGACAGCTCTCTTCACCCCTCCACTTT
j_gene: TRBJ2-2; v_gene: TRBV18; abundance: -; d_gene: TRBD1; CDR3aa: CASSPLTGGHTGELFF; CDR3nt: TGTGCCAGCTCACCACTTACAGGGGGGCACACCGGGGAGCTGTTTTTT
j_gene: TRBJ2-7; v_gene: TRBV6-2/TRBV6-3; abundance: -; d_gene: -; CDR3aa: CASRMGIYEQYF; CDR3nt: TGTGCCAGCAGGATGGGCATTTACGAGCAGTACTTC
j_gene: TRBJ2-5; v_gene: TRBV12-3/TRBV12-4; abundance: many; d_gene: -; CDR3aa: CASSLMLASETQYF; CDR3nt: TGTGCCAGCAGTTTAATGCTAGCTTCAGAGACCCAGTACTTC
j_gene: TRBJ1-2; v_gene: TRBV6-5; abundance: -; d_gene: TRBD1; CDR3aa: CASSYGTGSHGYTF; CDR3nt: TGTGCCAGCAGTTACGGGACAGGGTCTCATGGCTACACCTTC
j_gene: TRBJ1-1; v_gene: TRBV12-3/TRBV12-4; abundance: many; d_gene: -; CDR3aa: CASSFTGGNTEAFF; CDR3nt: TGTGCCAGCAGTTTCACTGGGGGCAACACTGAAGCTTTCTTT
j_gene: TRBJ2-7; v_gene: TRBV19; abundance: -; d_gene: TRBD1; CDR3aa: CASRMVGTGGYEQYF; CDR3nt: TGTGCCAGTAGGATGGTCGGGACAGGGGGCTACGAGCAGTACTTC
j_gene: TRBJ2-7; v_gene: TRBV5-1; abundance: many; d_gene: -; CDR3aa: CASSLETSGHVPYEQYF; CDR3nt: TGCGCCAGCAGCTTGGAAACTTCGGGTCATGTACCCTACGAGCAGTACTTC
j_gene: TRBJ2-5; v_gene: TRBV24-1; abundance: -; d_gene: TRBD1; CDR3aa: CATSLTGTGGYETQYF; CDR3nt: TGTGCCACCAGTTTAACCGGGACAGGGGGCTATGAGACCCAGTACTTC
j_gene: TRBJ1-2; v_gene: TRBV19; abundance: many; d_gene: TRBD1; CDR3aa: CASSPGQAVYTF; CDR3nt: TGTGCCAGTAGTCCCGGACAGGCCGTCTACACCTTC
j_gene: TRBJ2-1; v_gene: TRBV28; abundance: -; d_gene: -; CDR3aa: CASSLYPSGRLNHEQFF; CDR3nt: TGTGCCAGCAGTTTATACCCATCGGGACGGCTCAACCATGAGCAGTTCTTC
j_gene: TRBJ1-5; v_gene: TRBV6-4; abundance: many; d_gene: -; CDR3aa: CASSGLKKGVTGNQPQHF; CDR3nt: TGTGCCAGCAGTGGACTTAAGAAGGGGGTTACGGGCAATCAGCCCCAGCATTTT
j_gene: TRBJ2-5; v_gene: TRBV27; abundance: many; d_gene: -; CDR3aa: CASSLGEWETQYF; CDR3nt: TGTGCCAGCAGTTTGGGAGAGTGGGAGACCCAGTACTTC
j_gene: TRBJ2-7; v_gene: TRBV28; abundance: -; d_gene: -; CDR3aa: CASSYTIEQYF; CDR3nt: TGTGCCAGCAGTTACACCATTGAGCAGTACTTC
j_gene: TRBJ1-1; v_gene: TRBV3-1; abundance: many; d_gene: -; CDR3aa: CASSRDGWNTEAFF; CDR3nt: TGTGCCAGCAGCCGGGACGGTTGGAACACTGAAGCTTTCTTT
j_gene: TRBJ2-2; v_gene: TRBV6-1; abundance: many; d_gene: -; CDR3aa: CASRPQGRNTGELFF; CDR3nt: TGTGCCAGCAGACCTCAGGGGCGGAACACCGGGGAGCTGTTTTTT
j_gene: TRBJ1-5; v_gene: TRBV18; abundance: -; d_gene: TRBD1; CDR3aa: CASSPRGQGQPQHF; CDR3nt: TGTGCCAGCTCACCACGGGGACAGGGCCAGCCCCAGCATTTT
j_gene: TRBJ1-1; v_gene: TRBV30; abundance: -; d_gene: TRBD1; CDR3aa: CAWKMRTGALNTEAFF; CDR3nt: TGTGCCTGGAAGATGCGGACAGGGGCATTGAACACTGAAGCTTTCTTT
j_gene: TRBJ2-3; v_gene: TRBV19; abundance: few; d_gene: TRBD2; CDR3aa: CASSILGLAGRDTQYF; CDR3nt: TGTGCCAGTAGTATCCTCGGACTAGCGGGACGAGATACGCAGTATTTT
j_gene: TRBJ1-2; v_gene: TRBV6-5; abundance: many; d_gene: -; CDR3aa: CASSYSDGTCYGYTF; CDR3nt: TGTGCCAGCAGTTACTCGGACGGGACTTGCTATGGCTACACCTTC
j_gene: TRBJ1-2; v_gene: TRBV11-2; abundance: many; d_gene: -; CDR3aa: CASSSPRGGGREGYTF; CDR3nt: TGTGCCAGCAGCTCCCCCAGGGGAGGGGGAAGGGAGGGCTACACCTTC
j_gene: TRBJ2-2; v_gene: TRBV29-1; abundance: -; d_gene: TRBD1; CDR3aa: CSVEVRDRGAGELFF; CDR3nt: TGCAGCGTTGAAGTCCGGGACAGGGGGGCCGGGGAGCTGTTTTTT
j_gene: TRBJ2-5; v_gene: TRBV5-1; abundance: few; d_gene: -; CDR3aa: CASSLLRATQETQYF; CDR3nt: TGCGCCAGCAGTCTGCTACGGGCTACTCAAGAGACCCAGTACTTC
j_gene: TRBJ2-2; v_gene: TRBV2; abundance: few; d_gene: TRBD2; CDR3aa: CASSVLAGGLTNTGELFF; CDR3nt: TGTGCCAGCAGTGTGCTAGCGGGAGGGCTAACGAACACCGGGGAGCTGTTTTTT
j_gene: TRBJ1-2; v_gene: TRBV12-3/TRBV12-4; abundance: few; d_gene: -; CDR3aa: CASSFGRRVGVYTF; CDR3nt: TGTGCCAGCAGCTTCGGGAGACGAGTCGGGGTCTACACCTTC
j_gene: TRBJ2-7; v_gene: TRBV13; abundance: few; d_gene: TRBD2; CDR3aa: CASSLVGRALYEQYF; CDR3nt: TGTGCCAGCAGCTTAGTCGGGAGGGCCCTTTACGAGCAGTACTTC